Listed below are T cell receptor beta chains from one sample, sequenced in a study of PD-L1 blockade in urothelial cancer. Clones were read by immunoSEQ multiplex PCR, and TCRdb kept only the in-frame ones, dropping some. The repertoire has approximately 51,000 clones, approximately 83% of them found once; the top ten carry about a sixth. The specimen comprised PBMCs, sampled around atezolizumab (anti-PD-L1) treatment. The source of these receptors is a man aged 55-75 years with urothelial cancer. Both conserved end residues are trimmed from each CDR3.

TRBV9	14	TRBJ2-1	ASSVGTGPKYNEQF
TRBV25-1	12	TRBJ2-7	ASSVIGGSYEQY
TRBV19	12	TRBJ1-4	ASMGGTGHLKLF
TRBV6-1	13	TRBJ2-1	ASTRGLAGDNEQF
TRBV19	12	TRBJ2-7	ASKQTGLTYEQY
TRBV7-9	12	TRBJ2-7	ASSSGTGGDEQY
TRBV30	12	TRBJ1-3	AWSLGISGNTIY
TRBV28	9	TRBJ1-5	ATISRLAQH
TRBV18	11	TRBJ2-7	ASSPQRNYEQY
TRBV27	12	TRBJ2-4	ASRKPGGADIQY
TRBV2	12	TRBJ2-4	ASRRTVAKNIQY
TRBV4-3	16	TRBJ2-3	ASSQGASGSKGTDTQY
TRBV14	14	TRBJ1-2	ASSQHPGQGINGYT
TRBV5-4	11	TRBJ2-7	ASSLGISYEQY
TRBV15	14	TRBJ1-1	ATSRTRDRVGTEAF
TRBV9	12	TRBJ2-3	ASSVSGFPDTQY
TRBV5-1	12	TRBJ2-7	ASSLSTGYHEQY
TRBV5-4	12	TRBJ2-5	ASSVDLAQETQY
TRBV7-2	13	TRBJ2-1	ASSSGGQRVNEQF
TRBV28	13	TRBJ1-1	ASSLSGGLGTEAF
TRBV6-4	12	TRBJ1-1	ASSDSSRATEAF
TRBV19	13	TRBJ1-2	ATRDLTINNYGYT
TRBV7-2	11	TRBJ2-3	ASSLYSSDTQY
TRBV30	11	TRBJ1-4	AYGRDSNEKLF
TRBV4-3	13	TRBJ1-1	ASSRRIRGNTEAF
TRBV30	13	TRBJ2-7	AWSWGAGGPYEQY
TRBV9	12	TRBJ1-1	ASSVEQLNTEAF
TRBV11-3	12	TRBJ2-7	ASSPGQASDEQY
TRBV6-6	12	TRBJ2-7	ASSRVGADYEQY
TRBV7-8	15	TRBJ2-2	ASSFTFTGSNTGELF
TRBV2	12	TRBJ2-3	ATVKRGDGDTQY
TRBV11-2	12	TRBJ2-1	ASSLSGRYNEQF
TRBV30	11	TRBJ1-3	AWQTRAGNTIY
TRBV28	16	TRBJ2-2	ASSSWRLSGVNTGELF
TRBV6-5	11	TRBJ2-7	ASSLGARSEQY
TRBV7-2	12	TRBJ2-7	ASSRGQASYEQY
TRBV6-1	12	TRBJ2-3	ASSEERGTDTQY
TRBV7-3	12	TRBJ2-1	ASSSPGQYNEQF
TRBV6-1	12	TRBJ1-4	ASTGDWANEKLF
TRBV5-6	14	TRBJ2-1	ASSISTGSSYNEQF
TRBV7-3	13	TRBJ1-2	ASSTRGGLNYGYT
TRBV5-1	11	TRBJ2-2	ASSLGTGGELF
TRBV6-5	13	TRBJ1-3	ASSYSTGQGYTIY